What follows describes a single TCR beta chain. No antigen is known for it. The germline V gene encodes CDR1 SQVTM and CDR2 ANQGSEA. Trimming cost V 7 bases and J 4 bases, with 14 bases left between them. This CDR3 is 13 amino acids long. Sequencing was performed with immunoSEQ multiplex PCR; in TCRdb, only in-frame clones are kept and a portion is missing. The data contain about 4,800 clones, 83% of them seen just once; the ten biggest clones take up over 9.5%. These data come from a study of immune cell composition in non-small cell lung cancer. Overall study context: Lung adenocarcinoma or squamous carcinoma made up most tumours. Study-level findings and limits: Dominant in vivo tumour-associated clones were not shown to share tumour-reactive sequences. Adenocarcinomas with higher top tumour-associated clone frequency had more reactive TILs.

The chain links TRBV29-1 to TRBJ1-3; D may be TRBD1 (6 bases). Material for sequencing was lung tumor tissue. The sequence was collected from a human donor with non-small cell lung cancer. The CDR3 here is CSAMGAGGNTIYF. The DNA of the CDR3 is TGCAGCGCGATGGGGGCTGGGGGAAACACCATATATTTT.